Listed here is a single T cell receptor (beta chain). CDR3 length equals 13 residues. Germline CDR1 and CDR2: LNHDA and SQIVND (reference sequence). V was clipped by 3 bases and J by 7 bases, with 12 bases between them. This entry comes from a study of blood T cell dynamics during melanoma immunotherapy. Indicated time point: pre-treatment baseline. One draw preceded checkpoint blockade; another followed its first cycle at week 3. Each bulk PBMC sample had about 330 ng DNA loaded. Libraries were prepared by immunoSEQ multiplex PCR; TCRdb keeps only in-frame clonotypes and omits some of them. The data hold tens of thousands of clones, with about 90% observed a single time.

This receptor was obtained from a human donor with melanoma. The material sequenced was blood, taken from a patient treated with checkpoint blockade. J is TRBJ1-2 and V is TRBV19, with D possibly TRBD1 on 5 matching bases. The CDR3 loop reads CASSIGGIRGYTF. CDR3 sequence (DNA): TGTGCCAGTAGTATCGGGGGGATTCGTGGCTACACCTTC.